This T cell receptor (beta chain) was recovered during a study of cytomegalovirus exposure and HLA in healthy donors. Primers: 60 Vbeta forward and 13 Jbeta reverse. Clones were sequenced by immunoSEQ multiplex PCR, and TCRdb holds only the in-frame ones, with some missing. The sample contains 150,000 to 200,000 clones, around 77% of which appear only once. Study results and caveats: Later analysis suggested links between common viral pathogens and several top significant clusters.

Per the germline V gene, CDR1 is SGHVS and CDR2 is FNYEAQ. The length of the CDR3 is 13 residues. Trimming left V 5 bases short and J 5 bases short, with 10 bases between. In regard to this clone: Its antigen is as yet unknown.

The specimen sequenced was PBMCs. The rearrangement joins TRBV7-6 to TRBJ2-1; no clear D gene. This TCR came from a man aged 30 to 39 in good health and CMV-seronegative. The CDR3 DNA reads as TGTGCCAGCAGCCCGAGAAGCGACAATGAGCAGTTCTTC. Protein product: CASSPRSDNEQFF.